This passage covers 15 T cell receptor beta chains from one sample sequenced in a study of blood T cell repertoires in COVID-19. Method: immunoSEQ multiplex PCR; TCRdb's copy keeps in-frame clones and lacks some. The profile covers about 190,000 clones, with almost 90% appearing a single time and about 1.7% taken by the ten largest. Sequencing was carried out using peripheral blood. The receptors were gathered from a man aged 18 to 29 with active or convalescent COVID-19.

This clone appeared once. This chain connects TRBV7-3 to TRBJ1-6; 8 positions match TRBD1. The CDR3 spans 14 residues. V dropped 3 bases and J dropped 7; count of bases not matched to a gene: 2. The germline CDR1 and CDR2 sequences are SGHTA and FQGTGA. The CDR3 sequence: CASSFQGANSPLHF. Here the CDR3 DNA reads TGTGCCAGCAGCTTTCAGGGGGCGAATTCACCCCTCCACTTT. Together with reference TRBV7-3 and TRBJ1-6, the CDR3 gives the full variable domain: GAGVSQTPSNKVTEKGKYVELRCDPISGHTALYWYRQSLGQGPEFLIYFQGTGAADDSGLPNDRFFAVRPEGSVSTLKIQRTERGDSAVYLCASSFQGANSPLHFGNGTRLTVT.

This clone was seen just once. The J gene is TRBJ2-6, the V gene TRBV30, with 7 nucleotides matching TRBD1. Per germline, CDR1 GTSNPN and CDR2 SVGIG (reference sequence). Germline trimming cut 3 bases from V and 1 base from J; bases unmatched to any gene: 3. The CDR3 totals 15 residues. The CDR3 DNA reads TGTGCCTGGAGCCTCAGGGGGTCTGGGGCCAACGTCCTGACTTTC. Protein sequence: CAWSLRGSGANVLTF.

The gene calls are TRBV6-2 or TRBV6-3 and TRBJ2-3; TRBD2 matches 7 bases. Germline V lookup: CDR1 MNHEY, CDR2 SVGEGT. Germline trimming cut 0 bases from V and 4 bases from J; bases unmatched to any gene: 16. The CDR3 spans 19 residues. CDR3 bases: TGTGCCAGCAGTTACTCTTCCCTAGCGGAGGTCCCGGACCCAGATACGCAGTATTTT. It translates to CASSYSSLAEVPDPDTQYF.

The CDR3 protein is CATSKWRAGGQETQYF. The DNA of the CDR3 is TGTGCCACCAGCAAATGGCGAGCGGGGGGCCAAGAGACCCAGTACTTC. V and J are TRBV15 and TRBJ2-5, with 9 positions matching TRBD2. V shed 4 bases, J shed 1 base, and the junction held 7 bases outside the gene matches. This CDR3 is 16 amino acids long. Germline-derived CDR1 and CDR2 are LNHNV and YYDKDF (reference sequence).

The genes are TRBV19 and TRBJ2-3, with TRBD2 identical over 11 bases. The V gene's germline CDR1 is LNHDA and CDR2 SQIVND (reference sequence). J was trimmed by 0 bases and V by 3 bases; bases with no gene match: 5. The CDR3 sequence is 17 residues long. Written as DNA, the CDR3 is TGTGCCAGTAGTATCTCTAGCGGGAGGTTTAGCACAGATACGCAGTATTTT. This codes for CASSISSGRFSTDTQYF.

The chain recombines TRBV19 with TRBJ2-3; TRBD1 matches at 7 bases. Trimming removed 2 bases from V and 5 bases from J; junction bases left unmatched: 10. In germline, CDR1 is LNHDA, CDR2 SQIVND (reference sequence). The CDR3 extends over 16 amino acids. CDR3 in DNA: TGTGCCAGTAGTATAAGGCAGGGGGAATTCCAAGATACGCAGTATTTT. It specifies CASSIRQGEFQDTQYF.

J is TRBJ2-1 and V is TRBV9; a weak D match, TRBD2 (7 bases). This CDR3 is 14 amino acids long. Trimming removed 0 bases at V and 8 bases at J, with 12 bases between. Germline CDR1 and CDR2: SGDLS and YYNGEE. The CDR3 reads CASSVGWGGDEQFF. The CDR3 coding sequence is TGTGCCAGCAGCGTAGGATGGGGGGGCGATGAGCAGTTCTTC.

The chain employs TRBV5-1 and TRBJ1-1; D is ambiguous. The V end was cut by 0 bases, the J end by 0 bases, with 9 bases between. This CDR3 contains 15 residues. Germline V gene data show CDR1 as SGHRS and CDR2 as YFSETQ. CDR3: CASSLVAGMNTEAFF. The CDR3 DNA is TGCGCCAGCAGCTTGGTTGCGGGGATGAACACTGAAGCTTTCTTT.

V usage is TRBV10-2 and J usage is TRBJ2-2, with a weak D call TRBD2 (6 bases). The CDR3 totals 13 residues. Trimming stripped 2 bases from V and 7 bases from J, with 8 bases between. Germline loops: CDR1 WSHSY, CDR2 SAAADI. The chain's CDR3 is CASSEGGNGELFF. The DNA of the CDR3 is TGCGCCAGCAGTGAGGGAGGGAACGGGGAGCTGTTTTTT.

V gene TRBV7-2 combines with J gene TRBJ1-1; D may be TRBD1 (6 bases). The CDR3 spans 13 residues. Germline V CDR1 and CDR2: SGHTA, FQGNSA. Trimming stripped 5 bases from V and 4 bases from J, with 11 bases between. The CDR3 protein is CASSVQGGTEAFF. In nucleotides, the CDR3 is TGTGCCAGCAGCGTACAGGGTGGCACTGAAGCTTTCTTT.

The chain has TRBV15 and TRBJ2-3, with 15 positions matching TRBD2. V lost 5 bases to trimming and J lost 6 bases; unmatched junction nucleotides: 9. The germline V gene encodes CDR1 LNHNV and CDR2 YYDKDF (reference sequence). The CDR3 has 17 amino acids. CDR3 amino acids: CATSGPWTSGRGDTQYF. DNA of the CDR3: TGTGCCACCAGCGGACCATGGACTAGCGGGAGGGGTGATACGCAGTATTTT.

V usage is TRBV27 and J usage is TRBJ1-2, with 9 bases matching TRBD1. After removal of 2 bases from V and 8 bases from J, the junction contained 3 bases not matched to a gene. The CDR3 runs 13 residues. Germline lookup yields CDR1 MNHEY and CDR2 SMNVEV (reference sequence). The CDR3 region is CASSLTGGSGYTF. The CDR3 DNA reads TGTGCCAGCAGTTTAACAGGGGGCTCGGGCTACACCTTC.

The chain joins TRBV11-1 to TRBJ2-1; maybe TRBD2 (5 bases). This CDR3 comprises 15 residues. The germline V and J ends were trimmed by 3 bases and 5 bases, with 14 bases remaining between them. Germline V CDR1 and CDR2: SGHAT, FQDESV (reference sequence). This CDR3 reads CASSLRESENNEQFF. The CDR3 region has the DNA TGTGCCAGCAGCTTGAGGGAGAGTGAGAACAATGAGCAGTTCTTC.

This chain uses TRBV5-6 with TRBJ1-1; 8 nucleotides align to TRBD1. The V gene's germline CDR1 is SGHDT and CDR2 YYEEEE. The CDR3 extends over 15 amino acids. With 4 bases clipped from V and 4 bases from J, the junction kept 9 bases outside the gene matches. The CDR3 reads CASSPGQGVGTEAFF. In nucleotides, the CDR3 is TGTGCCAGCAGCCCTGGACAGGGCGTGGGCACTGAAGCTTTCTTT.

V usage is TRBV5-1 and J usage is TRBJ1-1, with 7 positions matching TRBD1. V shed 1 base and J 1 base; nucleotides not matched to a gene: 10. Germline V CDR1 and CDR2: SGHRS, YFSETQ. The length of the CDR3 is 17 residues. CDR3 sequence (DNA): TGCGCCAGCAGCTTGAGGGCCAACAGGGGCCCGAACACTGAAGCTTTCTTT. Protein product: CASSLRANRGPNTEAFF.